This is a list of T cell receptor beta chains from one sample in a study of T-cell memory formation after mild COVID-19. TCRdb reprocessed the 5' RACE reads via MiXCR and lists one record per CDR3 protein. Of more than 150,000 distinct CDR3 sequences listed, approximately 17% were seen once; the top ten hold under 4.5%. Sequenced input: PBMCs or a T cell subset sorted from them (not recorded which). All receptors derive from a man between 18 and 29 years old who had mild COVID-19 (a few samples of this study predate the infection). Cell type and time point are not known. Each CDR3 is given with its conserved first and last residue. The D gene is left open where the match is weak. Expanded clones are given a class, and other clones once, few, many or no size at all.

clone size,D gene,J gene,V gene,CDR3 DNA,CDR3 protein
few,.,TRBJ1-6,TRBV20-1,TGCAGTGCTAGAGTTTCAGGGCAGGGTTCACCCCTCCACTTT,CSARVSGQGSPLHF
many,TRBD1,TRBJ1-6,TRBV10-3,TGTGCCATCAGTTGGCAGGGGGCTAATTCACCCCTCCACTTT,CAISWQGANSPLHF
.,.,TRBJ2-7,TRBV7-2,TGTGCCAGCAGCCCCGGGCCAAGGCGCGAGCAGTACTTC,CASSPGPRREQYF
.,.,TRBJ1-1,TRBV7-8,TGTGCCAGCAGCTCAGGCGGGGGGGCCCTGAACACTGAAGCTTTCTTT,CASSSGGGALNTEAFF
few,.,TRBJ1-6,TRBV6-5,TGTGCCAGCAGGTTGCCCAGACTTAATTCACCCCTCCACTTT,CASRLPRLNSPLHF
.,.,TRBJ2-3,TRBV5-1,TGCGCCAGCAGCTCCCTGCCGGGGACGCCCACAGATACGCAGTATTTT,CASSSLPGTPTDTQYF
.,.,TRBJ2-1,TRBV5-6,TGTGCCAGCAGCTTGTCGTCCGTCGGCTCCTACAATGAGCAGTTCTTC,CASSLSSVGSYNEQFF
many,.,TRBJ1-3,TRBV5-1,TGCGCCAGCAGTTTGGATCACTCTGGAAACACCATATATTTT,CASSLDHSGNTIYF
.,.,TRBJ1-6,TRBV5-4,TGTGCCAGCAGCTTGGTCGGCGACAGTAATAATTCACCCCTCCACTTT,CASSLVGDSNNSPLHF
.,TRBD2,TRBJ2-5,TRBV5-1,TGCGCCAGCAGCTTGGGCGCGGGGGGATTAGAAGAGACCCAGTACTTC,CASSLGAGGLEETQYF
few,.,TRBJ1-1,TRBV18,TGTGCCAGCTCACCACCCGCAAAGAACACTGAAGCTTTCTTT,CASSPPAKNTEAFF
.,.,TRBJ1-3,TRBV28,TGTGCCAGCACCCGAAGGGGTTCTGGAAACACCATATATTTT,CASTRRGSGNTIYF
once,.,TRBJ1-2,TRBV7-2,TGTGCCAGCAGCTTAGCGGTATTTGACAGCCCCTATGGCTACACCTTC,CASSLAVFDSPYGYTF
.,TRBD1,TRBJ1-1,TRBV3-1,TGTGCCAGCAGTCCACAGGGGTACACTGAAGCTTTCTTT,CASSPQGYTEAFF
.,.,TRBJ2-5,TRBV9,TGTGCCAGCAGCCCGAGACTCAACCGGGAGACCCAGTACTTC,CASSPRLNRETQYF
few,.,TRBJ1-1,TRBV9,TGTGCCAGCAGCGAGACGTCCACCTCGGACACTGAAGCTTTCTTT,CASSETSTSDTEAFF
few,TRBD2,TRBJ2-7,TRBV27,TGTGCCAGCATTAGCGGGGCACTCCCCTACGAGCAGTACTTC,CASISGALPYEQYF
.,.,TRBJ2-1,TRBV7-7,TGTGCCAGCAGCTTACAGGGGCGGGATGAGCAGTTCTTC,CASSLQGRDEQFF
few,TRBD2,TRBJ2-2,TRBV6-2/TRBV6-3,TGTGCCAGCACCCTTAGCGGGGCCGCCGGGGAGCTGTTTTTT,CASTLSGAAGELFF
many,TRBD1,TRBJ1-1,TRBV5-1,TGCGCCAGCAGCTTGGGGACAGGGAACACTGAAGCTTTCTTT,CASSLGTGNTEAFF
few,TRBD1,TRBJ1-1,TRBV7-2,TGTGCCAGCAGCAACCGGGACAGGGGGATATACCAAGCTTTCTTT,CASSNRDRGIYQAFF
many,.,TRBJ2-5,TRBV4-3,TGCGCCAGCAGCCAGTTATGGCAACGCCAAGAGACCCAGTACTTC,CASSQLWQRQETQYF
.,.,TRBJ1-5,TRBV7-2,TGTGCCAGCAGTCCAGGGGAGCATCAGCCCCAGCATTTT,CASSPGEHQPQHF
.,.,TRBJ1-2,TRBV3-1,TGTGCCAGCAGCCAAGAAAACTACAGTGGCTACACCTTC,CASSQENYSGYTF
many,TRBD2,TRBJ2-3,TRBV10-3,TGTGCCATCAGTGAAGGGCTAGCGGGGTTCTATACGCAGTATTTT,CAISEGLAGFYTQYF
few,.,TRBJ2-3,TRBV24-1,TGTGCCACCAGTGCGACAGCTAGCACAGATACGCAGTATTTT,CATSATASTDTQYF
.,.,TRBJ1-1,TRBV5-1,TGCACCAGCAGCTTGGCCGCGCTTGGCCACACTGAAGCTTTCTTT,CTSSLAALGHTEAFF